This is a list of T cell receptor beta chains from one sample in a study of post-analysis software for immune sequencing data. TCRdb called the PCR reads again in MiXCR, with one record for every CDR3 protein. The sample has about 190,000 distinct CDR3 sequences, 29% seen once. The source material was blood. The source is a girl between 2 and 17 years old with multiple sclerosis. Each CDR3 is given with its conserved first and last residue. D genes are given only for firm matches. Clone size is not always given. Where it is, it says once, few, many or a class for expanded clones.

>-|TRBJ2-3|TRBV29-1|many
CSVAKGTDTQYF
TGCAGCGTTGCCAAGGGCACAGATACGCAGTATTTT
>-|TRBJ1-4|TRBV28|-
CASSLVGRGKLFF
TGTGCCAGCAGTTTGGTTGGTCGGGGAAAACTGTTTTTT
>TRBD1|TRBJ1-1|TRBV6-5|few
CASSYWGQGDTEAFF
TGTGCCAGCAGTTACTGGGGACAGGGGGACACTGAAGCTTTCTTT
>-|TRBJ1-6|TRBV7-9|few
CASGGFDSPLHF
TGTGCCAGCGGGGGTTTCGATTCACCCCTCCACTTT
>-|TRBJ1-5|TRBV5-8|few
CASSLQGFSNQPQHF
TGTGCCAGCAGCTTACAGGGATTTAGCAATCAGCCCCAGCATTTT
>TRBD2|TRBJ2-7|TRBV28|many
CASSQLAGGPGEQYF
TGTGCCAGCAGCCAACTAGCGGGAGGGCCGGGGGAGCAGTACTTC
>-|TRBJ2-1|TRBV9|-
CAGSVRGGNEQFF
TGTGCCGGCAGCGTCCGGGGTGGCAATGAGCAGTTCTTC
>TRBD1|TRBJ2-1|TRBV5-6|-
CASSRRQGTYEQFF
TGTGCCAGCAGCCGCAGACAGGGGACCTACGAGCAGTTCTTC
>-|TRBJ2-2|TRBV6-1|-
CASSPSADTGELFF
TGTGCCAGCAGTCCGTCGGCAGACACCGGGGAGCTGTTTTTT
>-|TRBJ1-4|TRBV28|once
CASDSDGQNEKLFF
TGTGCCAGCGATTCGGACGGACAAAATGAAAAACTGTTTTTT
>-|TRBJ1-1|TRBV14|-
CASSQISGTEAFF
TGTGCCAGCAGCCAAATTTCTGGGACTGAAGCTTTCTTT
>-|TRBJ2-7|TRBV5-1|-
CASSLDGNTYEQYF
TGCGCCAGCAGCTTGGACGGCAACACCTACGAGCAGTACTTC
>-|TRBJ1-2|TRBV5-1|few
CASSLSGAPNYGYTF
TGCGCCAGCAGCTTGTCTGGGGCTCCGAACTATGGCTACACCTTC
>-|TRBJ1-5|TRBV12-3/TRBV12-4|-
CASSFQYSNQPQHF
TGTGCCAGCAGTTTTCAGTATAGCAATCAGCCCCAGCATTTT
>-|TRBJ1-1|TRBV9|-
CASSDGFRLNTEAFF
TGTGCCAGCAGCGATGGCTTCCGTCTGAACACTGAAGCTTTCTTT
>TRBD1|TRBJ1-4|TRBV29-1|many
CSAGQGGTNEKLFF
TGCAGCGCTGGACAGGGTGGAACTAATGAAAAACTGTTTTTT
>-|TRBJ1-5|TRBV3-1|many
CASSHGTGNKGQPQHF
TGTGCCAGCAGCCACGGTACAGGGAACAAAGGGCAGCCCCAGCATTTT
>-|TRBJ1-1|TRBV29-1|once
CSVDVGKEAFF
TGCAGCGTTGATGTCGGGAAAGAAGCTTTCTTT
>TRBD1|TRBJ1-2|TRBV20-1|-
CSAEGTGVLSRYGYTF
TGCAGTGCGGAGGGGACAGGGGTTCTCTCTAGGTATGGCTACACCTTC